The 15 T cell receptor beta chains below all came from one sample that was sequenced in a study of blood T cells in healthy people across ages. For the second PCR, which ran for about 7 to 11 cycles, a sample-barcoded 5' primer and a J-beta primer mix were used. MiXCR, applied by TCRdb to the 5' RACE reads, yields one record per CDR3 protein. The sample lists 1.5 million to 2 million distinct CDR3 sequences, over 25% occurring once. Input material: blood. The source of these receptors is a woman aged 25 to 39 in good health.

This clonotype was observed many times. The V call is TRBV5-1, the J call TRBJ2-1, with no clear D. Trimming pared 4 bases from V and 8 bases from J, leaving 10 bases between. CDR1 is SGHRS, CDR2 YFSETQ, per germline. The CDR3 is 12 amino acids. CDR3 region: CASSPIWDEQFF. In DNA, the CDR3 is TGCGCCAGCAGCCCGATCTGGGATGAGCAGTTCTTC.

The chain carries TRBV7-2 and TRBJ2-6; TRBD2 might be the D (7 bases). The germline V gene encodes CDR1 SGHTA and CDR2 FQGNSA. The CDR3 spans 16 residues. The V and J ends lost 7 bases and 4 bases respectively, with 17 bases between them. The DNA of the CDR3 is TGTGCCAGCACCTCGGGAGCGGGGACAGGGGCCAACGTCCTGACTTTC. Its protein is CASTSGAGTGANVLTF.

CDR3 residues: CASSSDLRAGGRNEQFF. In nucleotides, the CDR3 is TGTGCCAGCAGCTCAGACTTACGTGCGGGAGGGAGGAATGAGCAGTTCTTC. This chain links TRBV5-6 with TRBJ2-1; 9 positions agree with TRBD2. V gave up 3 bases and J gave up 7 bases; unmatched junction bases: 14. The CDR3 is made up of 17 amino acids. CDR1 is SGHDT and CDR2 is YYEEEE in the germline V gene.

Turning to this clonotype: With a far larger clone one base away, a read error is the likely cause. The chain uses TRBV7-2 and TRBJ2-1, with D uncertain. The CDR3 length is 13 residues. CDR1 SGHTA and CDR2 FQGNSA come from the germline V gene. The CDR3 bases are TGTGCCGGCAGCTTAGGGCTCTACAATGAGCAGTTCTTC. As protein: CAGSLGLYNEQFF.

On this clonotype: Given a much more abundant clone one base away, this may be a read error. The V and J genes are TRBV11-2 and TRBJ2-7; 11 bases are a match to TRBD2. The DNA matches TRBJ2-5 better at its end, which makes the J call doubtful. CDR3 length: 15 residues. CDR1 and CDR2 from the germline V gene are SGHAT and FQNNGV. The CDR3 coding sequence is TGTGCCAGCAGCTTTTCGGGACTAGCGGAAGGGACCCAGTACTTC. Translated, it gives CASSFSGLAEGTQYF.

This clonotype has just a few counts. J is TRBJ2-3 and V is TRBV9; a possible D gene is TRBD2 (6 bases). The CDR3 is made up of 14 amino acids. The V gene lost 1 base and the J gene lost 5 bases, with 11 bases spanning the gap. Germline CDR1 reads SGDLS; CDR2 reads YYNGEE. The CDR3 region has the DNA TGTGCCAGCAGCGTATTGGTTAGCGGAGATACGCAGTATTTT. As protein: CASSVLVSGDTQYF.

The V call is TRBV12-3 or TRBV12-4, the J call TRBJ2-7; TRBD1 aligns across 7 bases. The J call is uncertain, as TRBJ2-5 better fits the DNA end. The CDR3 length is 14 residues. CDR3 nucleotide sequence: TGTGCCAGCAGTTTTTCGGGGACAGCCGAGACCCAGTACTTC. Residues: CASSFSGTAETQYF.

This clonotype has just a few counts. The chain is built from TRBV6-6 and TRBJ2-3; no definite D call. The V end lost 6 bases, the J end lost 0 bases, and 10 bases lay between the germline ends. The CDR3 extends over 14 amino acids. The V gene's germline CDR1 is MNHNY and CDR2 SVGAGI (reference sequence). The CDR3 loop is CASRWDPSTDTQYF. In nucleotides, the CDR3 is TGTGCCAGCAGGTGGGATCCTAGCACAGATACGCAGTATTTT.

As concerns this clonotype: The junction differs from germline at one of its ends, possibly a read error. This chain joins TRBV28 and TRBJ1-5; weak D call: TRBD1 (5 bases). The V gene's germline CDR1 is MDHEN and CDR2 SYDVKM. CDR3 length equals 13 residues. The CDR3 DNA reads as TGTGCCCAGGCATCAGGGCGGGATCAGCCCCGGCATTTT. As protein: CAQASGRDQPRHF. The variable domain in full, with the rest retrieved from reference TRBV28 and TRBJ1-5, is DVKVTQSSRYLVKRTGEKVFLECVQDMDHENMFWYRQDPGLGLRLIYFSYDVKMKEKGDIPEGYSVSREKKERFSLILESASTNQTSMYLCAQASGRDQPRHFGDGTRLSIL.

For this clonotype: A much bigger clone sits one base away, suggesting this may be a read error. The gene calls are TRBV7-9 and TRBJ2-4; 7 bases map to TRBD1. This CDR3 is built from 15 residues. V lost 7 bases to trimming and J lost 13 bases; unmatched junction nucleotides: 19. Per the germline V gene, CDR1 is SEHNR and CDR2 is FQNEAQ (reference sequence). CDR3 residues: CASTLTGDLSYGQYF. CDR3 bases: TGTGCCAGCACGCTAACAGGGGACCTCTCCTACGGGCAGTACTTC.

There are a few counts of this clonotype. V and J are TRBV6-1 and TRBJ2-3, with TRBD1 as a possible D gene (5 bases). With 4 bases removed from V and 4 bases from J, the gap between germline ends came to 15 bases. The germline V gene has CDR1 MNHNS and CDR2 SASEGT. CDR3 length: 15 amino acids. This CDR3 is CASSAYRFRPDTQYF. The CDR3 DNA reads TGTGCCAGCAGTGCCTACAGGTTTAGGCCAGATACGCAGTATTTT.

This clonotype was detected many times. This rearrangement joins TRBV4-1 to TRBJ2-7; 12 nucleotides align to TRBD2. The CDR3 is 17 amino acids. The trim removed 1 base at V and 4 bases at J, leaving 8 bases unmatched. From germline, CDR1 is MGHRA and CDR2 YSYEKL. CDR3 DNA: TGCGCCAGCAGCCAAGGATGGACTAGCGGGAAAGTTTACGAGCAGTACTTC. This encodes CASSQGWTSGKVYEQYF.

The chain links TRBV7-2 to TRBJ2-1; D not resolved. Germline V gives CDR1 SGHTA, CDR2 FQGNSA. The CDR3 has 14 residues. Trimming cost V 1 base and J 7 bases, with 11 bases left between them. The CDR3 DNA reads TGTGCCAGCAGCTTAGGAAGCAGCGATAATGAGCAGTTCTTC. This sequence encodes CASSLGSSDNEQFF. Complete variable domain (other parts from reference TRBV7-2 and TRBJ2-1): GAGVSQSPSNKVTEKGKDVELRCDPISGHTALYWYRQSLGQGLEFLIYFQGNSAPDKSGLPSDRFSAERTGGSVSTLTIQRTQQEDSAVYLCASSLGSSDNEQFFGPGTRLTVL.

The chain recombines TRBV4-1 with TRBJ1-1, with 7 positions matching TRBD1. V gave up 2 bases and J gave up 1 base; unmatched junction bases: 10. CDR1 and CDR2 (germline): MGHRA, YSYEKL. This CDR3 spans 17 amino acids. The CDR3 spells CASSQPYRGRANTEAFF. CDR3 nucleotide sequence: TGCGCCAGCAGCCAACCATACAGGGGTAGGGCGAACACTGAAGCTTTCTTT.

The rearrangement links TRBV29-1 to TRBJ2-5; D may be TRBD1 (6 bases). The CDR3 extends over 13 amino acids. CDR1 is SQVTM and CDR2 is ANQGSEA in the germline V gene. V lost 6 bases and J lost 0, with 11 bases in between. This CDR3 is CSVGGQYQETQYF. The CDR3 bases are TGCAGCGTCGGAGGACAGTACCAAGAGACCCAGTACTTC.